Here is one T cell receptor (beta chain) with its context. The CDR3 totals 16 residues. Per germline, CDR1 MDHEN and CDR2 SYDVKM. Trimming left V 1 base short and J 0 bases short, with 10 bases between. Assay used: immunoSEQ multiplex PCR; TCRdb lists only in-frame clones, some missing. The sample includes 110,000 to 150,000 clones, approximately 94% of them seen just once. This specimen belongs to a study of control samples from healthy donors and cancer patients. The clonotype was recovered from a man aged 35 to 55 in good health. This rearrangement joins TRBV28 to TRBJ1-3; possibly TRBD1 for D (5 bases). The sequencing sample was made of blood. The CDR3 nucleotides are TGTGCCAGCAGTTTATCCGGGACGATCTCTGGAAACACCATATATTTT. It codes for CASSLSGTISGNTIYF.